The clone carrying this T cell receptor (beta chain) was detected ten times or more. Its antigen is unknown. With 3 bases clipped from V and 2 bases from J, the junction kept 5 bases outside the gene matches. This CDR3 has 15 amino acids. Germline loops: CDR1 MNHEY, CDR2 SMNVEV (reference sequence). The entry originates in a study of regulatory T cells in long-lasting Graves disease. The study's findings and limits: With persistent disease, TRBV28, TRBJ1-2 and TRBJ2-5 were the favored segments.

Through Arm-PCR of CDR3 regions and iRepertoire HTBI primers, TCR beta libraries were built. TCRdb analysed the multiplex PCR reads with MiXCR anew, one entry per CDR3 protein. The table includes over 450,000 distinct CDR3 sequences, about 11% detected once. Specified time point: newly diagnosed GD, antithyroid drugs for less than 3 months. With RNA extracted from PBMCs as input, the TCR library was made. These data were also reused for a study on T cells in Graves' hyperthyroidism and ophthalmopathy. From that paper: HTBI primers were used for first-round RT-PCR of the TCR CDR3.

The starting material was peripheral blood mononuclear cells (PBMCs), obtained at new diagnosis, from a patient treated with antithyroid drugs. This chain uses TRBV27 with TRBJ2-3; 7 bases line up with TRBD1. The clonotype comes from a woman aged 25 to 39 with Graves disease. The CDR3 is CASSLGTVLTDTQYF. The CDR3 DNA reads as TGTGCCAGCAGTTTGGGGACAGTTCTCACAGATACGCAGTATTTT.